This entry concerns a single T cell receptor (beta chain). There is no known antigen for this receptor. No clone much larger than this one lies a single base away; base qualities are absent. This sample is drawn from a study of cytomegalovirus exposure and HLA in healthy donors (TCRdb year 2017). Broadly, across the study: According to an earlier analysis of 587 of the donors, some 180 million T cells yielded 117 million unique TCR beta sequences and around 300 Gb of sequence data. An earlier analysis of approximately 640 of the donors applied high-throughput TCR beta sequencing to assess whether each TCR beta V gene segment acted as functional or pseudogenic. A separate validation cohort of 100 to 150 different subjects was used in addition to the approximately 700-subject first cohort. All discovery cohort repertoires had been generated using a single sequencing platform. A later analysis re-analyzed previously published TCR beta repertoires from roughly 600 donors and added high-resolution HLA genotyping to study TCR occurrence patterns. A later genetic analysis used genome-wide SNP genotypes for about 65% of the roughly 670 donors, treating that subset as a discovery cohort. Typing coverage varied by locus: about 629-640 donors for A, B, C, DRB1 and DQB1; under 550 for DQA1; some 610 for DPA1; 400 to 480 for DPB1. The study used immunosequencing to profile the T cell repertoires of 670 or so subjects and linked those repertoires to cytomegalovirus serostatus. The later analysis used no new phenotypic data to find candidate immune exposures, relying instead on TCR beta sequences and their occurrence across donors. Of the roughly 400 genotyped donors, 81% fell in the genetic ancestry cluster associated with self-reported Caucasian donors. An early release covering over 500 HLA-typed donors comprised around 300 gigabases of sequencing data and approximately 85 million unique TCR sequences. Because of strong linkage in the cohort, five DR-DQ haplotypes were treated as single units for association and clustering. To predict cytomegalovirus infection status, the study brought together high-throughput TCR immunosequencing, statistical association of individual TCRs with disease status, and machine learning. Among some 400 genotyped donors of the cohort, an average of approximately 240,000 unique TCR beta nucleotide sequences was sequenced per donor, of which about 18% were non-productive. The study aimed to test whether signatures of past pathogen exposure could be identified by cataloging public T cell receptors. Donor age, sex, ethnicity and CMV serostatus were compiled together with the repertoire data. Both class I and class II loci were covered by HLA typing, at four-digit resolution.

Overall study outcomes, separate from this receptor: Immune exposure information for the cohort was limited to CMV serostatus. Sequencing depth was assumed to be roughly uniform across donors in the presence/absence analyses, though that assumption may not hold. According to a later genetic analysis, donors in an Asian-associated ancestry cluster had fewer N-insertions in productive TCRs than the roughly 700-donor mean. The classifier was reported to diagnose cytomegalovirus status with high specificity and sensitivity in both the original and validation cohorts. Most TCR sequences were seen in very few donors, while some public TCRs were found in many individuals. In a later analysis, 15,000 to 20,000 TCR beta sequences were associated with specific HLA alleles at a false discovery rate of 0.05. According to a later analysis, most CMV-associated TCR beta chains appeared to be HLA-restricted, and the HLA associations seemed to be driven largely by CMV exposure. A later analysis reported that several top co-occurrence clusters appeared linked to parvovirus B19, influenza, CMV and Epstein-Barr virus. A later analysis found that HLA-associated TCR beta chains were more clonally expanded and had lower generation probabilities than equally common non-associated chains. In an earlier analysis of 587 of the donors, most TCR beta V segments were observed in productive rearrangements about 90% or about 30% of the time, broadly matching IMGT annotations. A further reported finding was that TCR beta sequences accurately predicted the HLA-A and HLA-B alleles for most subjects in the first cohort. A later analysis found that TCR association rates varied across HLA loci, with DRB1 alleles showing the most associated TCRs and HLA-C alleles the fewest. A later genetic analysis associated a missense DCLRE1C variant with V-gene and J-gene trimming of TCR beta chains, and an independent cohort replicated the association. A cluster of highly shared sequence variants was judged likely to be a technical artifact of the sequencing pipeline. The 87-base-pair reads could not distinguish some IMGT-functional V segments, including TRBV6-2 and TRBV6-3, so those segments were excluded. Because counts were too low, seventeen rarely observed V segments, including chromosome 9 orphons, were left out of the earlier analysis of a few hundred of the donors. Three of the identified cytomegalovirus-associated TCR beta chains were confirmed in vitro to be specific for cytomegalovirus antigens. The study gave a list of 150 to 200 TCR beta chains associated with cytomegalovirus. Because HLA typing was missing for some donors at each locus, association tests included only the typed subset. The authors suggested that the approach could potentially be extended to other disease states and immunological phenotypes. Correlated functional status among segregating V segments might reflect linkage disequilibrium, but an unknown experimental factor could not be ruled out. Only TCR beta chains were sequenced in this cohort, and the absence of alpha or paired-chain data limited detectable features. Strong co-occurrence of HLA alleles, especially DR and DQ, made assigning TCR associations to individual alleles difficult.

Library prep was done by the immunoSEQ multiplex PCR assay. For the multiplex PCR, a mixture combining 60 forward primers for TCR Vbeta segments and 13 reverse primers for TCR Jbeta segments was used. A multiplex PCR assay on genomic DNA amplified the CDR3 region of rearranged TCR beta genes. The amplified TCR beta libraries were sequenced on the Illumina HiSeq System as 87-base-pair reads. The authors' pipeline ran thus. Across the 600 to 700 repertoires, a later analysis counted roughly 77 million unique TCR beta chains, roughly 11 million of which were shared by at least two donors. To remove PCR and sequencing errors, raw reads were error-corrected and collapsed into unique sequences using a nearest-neighbor algorithm that merged closely related sequences. To assign V, D and J gene segments, CDR3 sequences were aligned to IMGT reference sequences. For a sequence to be retained, at least a six-nucleotide match to both a V gene segment and a J gene segment was required. A rearrangement was called productive if the CDR3 had no stop codons and remained in frame with V and J, and every other rearrangement was called non-productive. Following IMGT convention, CDR3 was defined as the stretch from the second conserved V-encoded cysteine up to the conserved J-encoded phenylalanine. Sequences without an unambiguous match to a single V gene segment were excluded from the earlier analysis of about 600 of the donors. In an earlier analysis of approximately 590 of the donors, a V segment was called functional when productive rearrangements were above 56.7%, and segregating when the standard deviation between donors exceeded 5%. A statistical classification framework was built to diagnose cytomegalovirus status from the catalog of TCR beta chain sequences. In a later analysis, V and J genes were assigned by comparing TCR nucleotide sequences against IMGT/GENE-DB human TR gene sequences. The TCRdist pipeline was used in a later analysis to assign CDR3 sequences and most-parsimonious VDJ recombination scenarios. In a later analysis, each TCR beta chain was defined by its CDR3 amino acid sequence together with its V-gene family, and reads lacking a unique V-gene family were excluded. In a later analysis, approximately 590 highly shared, low-generation-probability nucleotide sequences were removed to address suspected cross-contamination and a sequencing artifact. For each public chain, a later analysis derived a clonal expansion index from normalized ranks of inferred template counts within each repertoire. In a later analysis, generation probabilities were computed using a VDJ recombination model fitted to out-of-frame rearrangements, and the results were checked against IGoR. Hypergeometric tests were used in a later analysis to score TCR-TCR, TCR-HLA and TCR-CMV co-occurrence, with a repertoire-size bias correction applied to the TCR pairs. A later analysis estimated false discovery rates by permuting HLA or CMV assignments 20 times. In a later analysis, co-occurring TCRs were grouped using DBSCAN, and TCRdist sequence similarity was added for clustering within HLA-allele-positive subsets. Repertoires with fewer than 30,000 or more than 120,000 public chains, plus five repertoires with anomalous nucleotide sharing, were excluded from co-occurrence clustering. TCRdb provides this immuneACCESS table in a form limited to in-frame rearrangements. Some clones are lacking; in checked studies, under half of them reflect an unresolved V gene, and why the rest are absent is not known. That table is the source of V, J and clone size, and D and trimming were worked out from the DNA. Here the sample has under 200,000 clones; about 80% occur a single time. About an eighth of the sample is held by the ten biggest clonotypes.

In total, approximately 690 healthy bone marrow donors made up the cohort. All cohort members were sampled while nominally healthy, although unrecorded immune exposures were likely present. The donor was CMV seropositive and was included in the group of 250 to 300 seropositive cohort members. A peripheral blood sample was collected from each donor, and TCR beta sequencing was performed on peripheral blood mononuclear cells. Genomic DNA was extracted from the blood cell samples with the Qiagen DNeasy Blood Extraction Kit. The junction shows trimming of 0 bases on V and 4 bases on J, plus 16 bases between the germline ends. The germline V gene specifies LGHNA as CDR1 and YSLEER as CDR2. Measured from the cysteine to the phenylalanine, the CDR3 is 17 residues long. Only the CDR3 region is kept as DNA, spanning 51 bases read in frame from base 1.

Input material: PBMCs. The chain uses TRBV4-3 and TRBJ2-1, with a weak D call of TRBD2 (6 bases match). The origin of this receptor is a man aged 50 to 60 in good health and CMV-seropositive. The DNA reads as follows: TGCGCCAGCAGCCAAGAAGGGATTCTAGCGACATACAATGAGCAGTTCTTC. Translation gives CASSQEGILATYNEQFF.